This TCR beta chain appears in the sequencing data of a study of cytomegalovirus exposure and HLA in healthy donors. Study observations and caveats: The investigators catalogued some 150 TCR beta chains as cytomegalovirus-associated.

The primer mix had 60 Vbeta and 13 Jbeta primers. Sequencing was performed with immunoSEQ multiplex PCR; in TCRdb, only in-frame clones are kept and a portion is missing. The repertoire holds 210,000 or so clones, with approximately 83% as singletons. To note about this clone: Its antigen remains unidentified.

Germline CDR1 is SQVTM and CDR2 is ANQGSEA. V shed 1 base and J 5 bases; nucleotides not matched to a gene: 5. The CDR3 runs to 15 residues. The chain joins TRBV29-1 to TRBJ2-1; the match to TRBD2 covers 10 bases. Sequenced: PBMCs. The receptor comes from a woman in her forties or fifties in good health and CMV-seropositive. CDR3 amino acids: CSVEVLAGEDNEQFF. The CDR3, as DNA: TGCAGCGTTGAAGTTCTAGCGGGGGAAGACAATGAGCAGTTCTTC.